The clone carrying this TCR beta chain turned up a few times. The antigen is not known. Primers included in the PCR were 60 Vbeta and 13 Jbeta primers. This table comes from immunoSEQ multiplex PCR, and its TCRdb copy is limited to in-frame clones, with some not included. In the table there are 90,000 to 130,000 clones, 79% of which are singletons. The sample is drawn from a study of cytomegalovirus exposure and HLA in healthy donors. Background on the study: Among the roughly 400 genotyped donors, 70% to 85% were placed in the Caucasian-associated ancestry cluster.

CDR1 and CDR2 (germline): SGHRS, YFSETQ. V lost 5 bases, J lost 3 bases, and 14 bases stayed unmatched. The CDR3 has 17 residues. General observations from the study: The majority of CMV-associated TCR beta chains were reported as apparently HLA-restricted in a later analysis. Links to common viral pathogens appeared, in a later analysis, for several of the most significant clusters.

The source of this sequence is a man aged 30 to 39 in good health and CMV-seropositive. The genes are TRBV5-1 and TRBJ2-7, with TRBD1 matching over 10 bases. Sequencing input: PBMCs. The CDR3 nucleotides are TGCGCCAGCAGTACTGGGCCCAGGACAGGGGGGGTCTACGAGCAGTACTTC. Its translation is CASSTGPRTGGVYEQYF.